This is a list of T cell receptor beta chains from one sample in a study of cytomegalovirus exposure and HLA in healthy donors. TCRdb keeps only in-frame clones here, not all; method: immunoSEQ multiplex PCR. The sample records 100,000 to 150,000 clones, around three quarters being singletons. The sequenced sample was PBMCs. The receptors originated from a female donor in good health and CMV-seronegative. The CDR3 runs from the conserved cysteine through the conserved F or W. The order of the fields is D gene, clone size, J gene, V gene, CDR3 protein, CDR3 DNA. A D gene is named only where the DNA matches it firmly. Only part of the rows carry a size: once, few, many, or a class if the clone is expanded.

>.|.|TRBJ2-3|TRBV5-1
CASSPEGGTQYF
TGCGCCAGCAGCCCGGAGGGAGGTACGCAGTATTTT
>.|.|TRBJ2-1|TRBV28
CASSLLRGNNEQFF
TGTGCCAGCAGTTTACTTAGGGGTAACAATGAGCAGTTCTTC
>TRBD1|.|TRBJ2-1|TRBV6-6
CASSHGQGATYNEQFF
TGTGCCAGCAGTCACGGACAGGGGGCAACCTACAATGAGCAGTTCTTC
>TRBD2|.|TRBJ2-7|TRBV27
CASSHSGSGYEQYF
TGTGCCAGCAGTCATAGCGGGAGTGGCTACGAGCAGTACTTC
>.|.|TRBJ2-1|TRBV9
CASSPGWMSSYNEQFF
TGTGCCAGCAGCCCCGGGTGGATGAGCTCCTACAATGAGCAGTTCTTC
>.|.|TRBJ1-2|TRBV29-1
CSVEEGGLKGYTF
TGCAGCGTTGAAGAGGGGGGGTTGAAGGGCTACACCTTC
>.|.|TRBJ1-2|TRBV5-1
CASSLAAGDYGYTF
TGCGCCAGCAGCTTGGCCGCAGGGGACTATGGCTACACCTTC
>.|.|TRBJ2-2|TRBV7-3
CASSLNAGSTGELFF
TGTGCCAGCAGCTTAAACGCAGGGTCGACCGGGGAGCTGTTTTTT
>TRBD1|few|TRBJ2-5|TRBV7-9
CASSPGTGGLVTQYF
TGTGCCAGCAGCCCTGGGACAGGGGGGTTGGTGACCCAGTACTTC
>.|.|TRBJ1-1|TRBV11-2
CASSLSQTTNTEAFF
TGTGCCAGCAGCTTATCACAGACTACCAACACTGAAGCTTTCTTT
>TRBD1|.|TRBJ1-2|TRBV28
CASSFQGASNYGYTF
TGTGCCAGCAGTTTCCAGGGGGCCTCTAACTATGGCTACACCTTC
>TRBD2|.|TRBJ2-2|TRBV9
CASSVDSGRVPGELFF
TGTGCCAGCAGCGTAGATAGCGGGAGGGTTCCCGGGGAGCTGTTTTTT
>TRBD1|.|TRBJ1-1|TRBV2
CASSAGTVGQAFF
TGTGCCAGCAGTGCCGGGACAGTAGGACAAGCTTTCTTT
>.|few|TRBJ1-1|TRBV5-1
CASSLYIGTRREAFF
TGCGCCAGCAGCTTATATATTGGGACTCGGAGGGAGGCTTTCTTT
>.|.|TRBJ2-5|TRBV18
CASSPRQSMTQYF
TGTGCCAGCTCACCACGTCAGTCCATGACCCAGTACTTC
>TRBD1|.|TRBJ2-1|TRBV11-3
CASSLEGDRGANEQFF
TGTGCCAGCAGCTTAGAGGGGGACAGGGGGGCCAATGAGCAGTTCTTC
>.|few|TRBJ1-2|TRBV7-3
CASSLTSGLGYTF
TGTGCCAGCAGCTTAACTTCCGGTTTGGGCTACACCTTC
>.|.|TRBJ1-3|TRBV30
CAWSLTRTRAGNTIYF
TGTGCCTGGAGCCTTACCCGGACCAGGGCTGGAAACACCATATATTTT
>.|.|TRBJ1-6|TRBV11-2
CASSLGPISPLHF
TGTGCCAGCAGCTTAGGGCCCATTTCACCCCTCCACTTT
>.|.|TRBJ2-7|TRBV7-9
CASSLFFSGYEQYF
TGTGCCAGCAGCTTATTTTTTTCGGGGTACGAGCAGTACTTC
>TRBD2|.|TRBJ2-5|TRBV28
CASSPGTTETQYF
TGTGCCAGCAGCCCCGGGACTACAGAGACCCAGTACTTC
>.|few|TRBJ1-1|TRBV11-1
CASSLSGGNAFF
TGTGCCAGCAGCTTATCAGGAGGGAACGCTTTCTTT
>.|once|TRBJ1-2|TRBV2
CATQGLSTNYGYTF
TGTGCCACCCAGGGGCTTTCGACTAACTATGGCTACACCTTC
>TRBD2|few|TRBJ2-7|TRBV5-4
CASSSGTSGGRTYEQYF
TGTGCCAGCAGCTCCGGGACTAGCGGGGGGCGGACCTACGAGCAGTACTTC
>.|.|TRBJ1-5|TRBV7-9
CASSPRGGTQHF
TGTGCCAGCAGCCCTAGGGGGGGAACCCAGCATTTT
>.|.|TRBJ2-2|TRBV7-3
CASSLGTNTGELFF
TGTGCCAGCAGCTTAGGCACAAACACCGGGGAGCTGTTTTTT
>TRBD2|.|TRBJ2-3|TRBV28
CASSILAGYTDTQYF
TGTGCCAGCAGTATTTTAGCGGGGTACACAGATACGCAGTATTTT
>TRBD2|.|TRBJ2-1|TRBV5-1
CARGLAIRNEQFF
TGCGCCAGGGGACTAGCTATCAGGAATGAGCAGTTCTTC
>.|.|TRBJ1-5|TRBV28
CASSLEVKPQHF
TGTGCCAGCAGTTTAGAGGTGAAGCCCCAGCATTTT
>.|.|TRBJ1-1|TRBV7-9
CSSSPPPGTRSVNTEAFF
TGTTCCAGCAGCCCCCCCCCGGGAACACGGTCGGTGAACACTGAAGCTTTCTTT
>TRBD1|few|TRBJ2-2|TRBV28
CASSGFYQTGGITGELFF
TGTGCCAGCAGTGGGTTTTACCAGACAGGGGGCATCACCGGGGAGCTGTTTTTT
>TRBD2|.|TRBJ2-3|TRBV14
CASSLTPGGVSTDTQYF
TGTGCCAGCAGCCTTACCCCTGGGGGGGTCTCCACAGATACGCAGTATTTT
>.|.|TRBJ1-3|TRBV28
CASSLNILASGNTIYF
TGTGCCAGCAGTTTAAACATTTTAGCCTCTGGAAACACCATATATTTT
>TRBD2|.|TRBJ2-3|TRBV9
CASSASGGISDTQYF
TGTGCCAGCAGCGCTAGCGGGGGGATTTCAGATACGCAGTATTTT
>.|few|TRBJ2-7|TRBV18
CASSHGGISYEQYF
TGTGCCAGCTCTCACGGGGGAATCTCCTACGAGCAGTACTTC
>TRBD1|once|TRBJ2-7|TRBV5-1
CASSISGTGPYEQYF
TGCGCCAGCAGCATCTCCGGGACAGGGCCCTACGAGCAGTACTTC
>.|.|TRBJ2-2|TRBV5-1
CASSPGGLGTGELFF
TGCGCCAGCAGCCCCGGGGGGCTAGGCACCGGGGAGCTGTTTTTT
>.|once|TRBJ1-5|TRBV5-5
CASSLDRRGQPQHF
TGTGCCAGCAGCTTGGACAGGCGTGGTCAGCCCCAGCATTTT
>TRBD1|once|TRBJ1-5|TRBV5-1
CASSLTGVGDQPQHF
TGCGCCAGCAGCTTAACAGGGGTCGGGGATCAGCCCCAGCATTTT
>.|few|TRBJ2-2|TRBV6-5
CASSYFGNTGELFF
TGTGCCAGCAGTTATTTCGGGAACACCGGGGAGCTGTTTTTT
>.|.|TRBJ2-7|TRBV7-6
CASSLDGTVLSLPYEQYF
TGTGCCAGCAGCTTAGACGGTACAGTACTTTCTTTGCCCTACGAGCAGTACTTC
>.|.|TRBJ1-6|TRBV11-2
CASSFGGISSPLHF
TGTGCCAGCAGTTTCGGGGGTATAAGCTCACCCCTCCACTTT
>TRBD2|few|TRBJ2-7|TRBV6-5
CASSYSTSGSKKQYF
TGTGCCAGCAGTTACTCGACTAGCGGGAGTAAAAAGCAGTACTTC
>TRBD1|once|TRBJ2-2|TRBV7-6
CASSDRGRTGELFF
TGTGCCAGCAGCGACAGGGGACGCACCGGGGAGCTGTTTTTT
>.|once|TRBJ2-7|TRBV5-4
CATNPGGHSYEQYF
TGTGCCACCAACCCCGGGGGGCACTCCTACGAGCAGTACTTC
>.|.|TRBJ2-1|TRBV19
CASSKLSSGYNEQFF
TGTGCCAGTAGTAAGTTATCCAGCGGGTACAATGAGCAGTTCTTC
>TRBD2|.|TRBJ2-5|TRBV9
CASSVLAAPETQYF
TGTGCCAGCAGCGTTCTAGCGGCCCCAGAGACCCAGTACTTC
>.|.|TRBJ2-7|TRBV23-1
CASSHRRRPDTTYEQYF
TGCGCCAGCAGTCATCGCCGACGTCCGGACACCACCTACGAGCAGTACTTC
>.|.|TRBJ1-4|TRBV28
CASSSRQLLNEKLFF
TGTGCCAGCAGTTCCCGACAGCTATTAAATGAAAAACTGTTTTTT